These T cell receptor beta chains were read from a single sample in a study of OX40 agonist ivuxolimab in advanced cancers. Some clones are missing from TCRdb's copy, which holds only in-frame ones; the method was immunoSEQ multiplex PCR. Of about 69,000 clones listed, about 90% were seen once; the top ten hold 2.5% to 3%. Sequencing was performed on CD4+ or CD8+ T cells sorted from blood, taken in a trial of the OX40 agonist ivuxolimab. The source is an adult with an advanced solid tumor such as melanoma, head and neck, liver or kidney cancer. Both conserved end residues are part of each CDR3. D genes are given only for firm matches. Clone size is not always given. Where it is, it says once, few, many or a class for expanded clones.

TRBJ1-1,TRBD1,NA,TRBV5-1,CASSLDGQGTTEAFF,TGCGCCAGCAGCTTGGACGGACAGGGTACCACTGAAGCTTTCTTT
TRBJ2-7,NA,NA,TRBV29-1,CSVFSGNEQYF,TGCAGCGTCTTCTCCGGGAACGAGCAGTACTTC
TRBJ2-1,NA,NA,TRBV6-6,CASSGVQGSYHEQFF,TGTGCCAGCAGTGGGGTCCAGGGCTCTTACCATGAGCAGTTCTTC
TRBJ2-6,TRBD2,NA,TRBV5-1,CASSLGDLLAPRRSGANVLTF,TGCGCCAGCAGCTTAGGCGACCTACTAGCGCCCAGGAGGTCTGGGGCCAACGTCCTGACTTTC
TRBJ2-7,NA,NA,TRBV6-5,CASSEALNDEQYF,TGTGCCAGCAGTGAAGCCCTGAATGACGAGCAGTACTTC
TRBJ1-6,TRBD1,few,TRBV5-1,CASSRGTENSPLHF,TGCGCCAGCAGCCGCGGGACAGAGAATTCACCCCTCCACTTT
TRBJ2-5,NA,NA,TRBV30,CAWRQSGAQETQYF,TGTGCCTGGAGGCAATCAGGTGCGCAAGAGACCCAGTACTTC
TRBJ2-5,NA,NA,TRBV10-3,CASSDGTGTQYF,TGTGCCTCCTCGGACGGGACTGGGACCCAGTACTTC
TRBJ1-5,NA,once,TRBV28,CASRGLGNQPQHF,TGTGCCAGCAGGGGCTTGGGCAATCAGCCCCAGCATTTT
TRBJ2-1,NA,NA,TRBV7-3,CASSLSSHEQFF,TGTGCCAGCAGCTTATCTAGCCATGAGCAGTTCTTC
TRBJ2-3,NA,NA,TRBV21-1,CASTSRPHRTDTQYF,TGTGCCAGCACCTCTAGACCCCACCGCACAGATACGCAGTATTTT
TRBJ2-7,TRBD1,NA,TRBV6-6,CASSSGTGGNEQYF,TGTGCCAGCAGTTCTGGGACAGGGGGCAACGAGCAGTACTTC
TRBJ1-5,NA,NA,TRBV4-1,CASSQGAQSNQPQHF,TGCGCCAGCAGCCAGGGAGCGCAGAGCAATCAGCCCCAGCATTTT
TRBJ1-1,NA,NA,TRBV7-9,CASSFSLNTEAFF,TGTGCCAGCAGCTTTAGCTTGAACACTGAAGCTTTCTTT
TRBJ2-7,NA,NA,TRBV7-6,CASSSGAGVSYEQYF,TGTGCCAGCTCCAGTGGGGCAGGGGTGTCGTACGAGCAGTACTTC
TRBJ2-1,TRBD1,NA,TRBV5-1,CASSWGAGGEEQFF,TGCGCCAGCAGCTGGGGCGCAGGGGGTGAGGAGCAGTTCTTC
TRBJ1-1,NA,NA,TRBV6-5,CASSYSRVLPEAFF,TGTGCCAGCAGTTACTCACGCGTACTCCCTGAAGCTTTCTTT
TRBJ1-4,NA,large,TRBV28,CASSTGDPGIPNEKLFF,TGTGCCAGCAGCACGGGGGATCCGGGGATACCTAATGAAAAACTGTTTTTT
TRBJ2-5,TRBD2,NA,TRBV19,CASSIWASGEETQYF,TGTGCCAGTAGTATTTGGGCTAGCGGGGAAGAGACCCAGTACTTC
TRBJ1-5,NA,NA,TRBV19,CAICPRGGKGQPQHF,TGTGCCATTTGCCCACGAGGAGGGAAGGGTCAGCCCCAGCATTTT
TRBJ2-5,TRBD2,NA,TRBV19,CASSIGGLAAQETQYF,TGTGCCAGTAGTATAGGCGGACTAGCGGCCCAAGAGACCCAGTACTTC
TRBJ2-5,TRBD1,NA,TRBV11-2,CASSGLTGGGRETQYF,TGTGCCAGCAGCGGGTTGACAGGGGGCGGTCGGGAGACCCAGTACTTC
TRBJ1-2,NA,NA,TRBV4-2,CASSRTRSDRGSNYGYTF,TGTGCCAGCAGCCGAACTCGGTCAGACCGAGGGAGTAACTATGGCTACACCTTC
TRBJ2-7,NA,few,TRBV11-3,CASTSGRYYEQYF,TGTGCCAGCACCTCCGGACGGTACTACGAGCAGTACTTC
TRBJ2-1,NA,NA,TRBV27,CASSPIAGVNLGQFF,TGTGCCAGCAGTCCTATAGCCGGGGTCAACCTAGGGCAGTTCTTC
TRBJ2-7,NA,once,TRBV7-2,CASSLTGLTYEQYF,TGTGCCAGCAGCTTGACGGGTCTCACCTACGAGCAGTACTTC
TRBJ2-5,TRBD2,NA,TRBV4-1,CASSQGDLAGGGQETQYF,TGCGCCAGCAGCCAAGGGGATCTAGCGGGAGGGGGCCAAGAGACCCAGTACTTC
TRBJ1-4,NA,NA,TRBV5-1,CASSLEDTKREKLFF,TGCGCCAGCAGCTTGGAGGATACAAAGCGTGAAAAACTGTTTTTT
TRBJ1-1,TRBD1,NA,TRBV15,CASRQGSQDTEAFF,TGTGCCTCCAGACAGGGCTCCCAGGACACTGAAGCTTTCTTT
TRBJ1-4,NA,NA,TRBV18,CASSASSNTVSNEKLFF,TGTGCCAGCTCGGCGAGCAGTAACACAGTTTCTAATGAAAAACTGTTTTTT
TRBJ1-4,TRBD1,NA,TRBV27,CASSLTGWNEKLFF,TGTGCCAGCAGCCTGACAGGGTGGAATGAAAAACTGTTTTTT
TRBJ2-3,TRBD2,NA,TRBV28,CASSLPQLAGGIGDTQYF,TGTGCCAGCAGTTTACCCCAACTAGCGGGGGGCATTGGAGATACGCAGTATTTT